This T cell receptor beta chain stems from a study of T cell responses to AZD1222 COVID-19 vaccine. Study information: Pooling of second doses given at about 4 or about 12 weeks was done. Overall study findings and caveats: Donors in the cohort were predominantly white British and more often female, and clonal diversity was possibly underestimated. Researchers took repertoire samples only after the peak T cell response had come. Mapped onto spike, vaccine-associated CD4 TCRs spanned it and were dominant at 160-218 and 743-854.

Germline CDR1 SGDLS, CDR2 YYNGEE. The V end lost 4 bases, the J end lost 7 bases, and 18 bases lay between the germline ends. The CDR3 consists of 14 residues. This table comes from immunoSEQ multiplex PCR, and its TCRdb copy is limited to in-frame clones, with some not included. This table has 100,000 to 130,000 clones, more than 70% appearing once. On this clone: Its antigen is not known.

The source was peripheral blood, collected on day 0 of AZD1222 vaccination. The gene calls are TRBV9 and TRBJ2-7, with D uncertain. The TCR was taken from an adult in good health. Here the CDR3 reads CASSPRSVLGEQYF. The CDR3 DNA sequence: TGTGCCAGCAGCCCCCGATCCGTCTTGGGAGAGCAGTACTTC.